The 30 T cell receptor beta chains below all came from one sample that was sequenced in a study of cytomegalovirus exposure and HLA in healthy donors. TCRdb's table, derived via immunoSEQ multiplex PCR, lists solely in-frame clones and lacks some. The table shows some 61,000 clones, with approximately 97% occurring only once. The material sequenced was PBMCs. The origin of the receptors is a woman aged 18-30 years in good health and CMV-seropositive.

The chain joins TRBV11-2 to TRBJ2-5; D uncertain. CDR3 length: 13 amino acids. CDR1 and CDR2 from the germline V gene are SGHAT and FQNNGV. V gave up 1 base and J gave up 7 bases, with 10 bases separating them. CDR3 region: CASSLAGAGTQYF. CDR3 nucleotides: TGTGCCAGCAGCTTAGCAGGCGCAGGGACCCAGTACTTC.

This rearrangement joins TRBV19 to TRBJ2-1; 10 bases line up with TRBD2. The CDR3 consists of 15 residues. Germline CDR1 is LNHDA and CDR2 is SQIVND (reference sequence). V lost 4 bases to trimming and J lost 7 bases; unmatched junction nucleotides: 7. This CDR3 is CASSTAGLALNEQFF. CDR3 nucleotides: TGTGCCAGTAGTACCGCGGGACTAGCGTTAAATGAGCAGTTCTTC.

The chain couples TRBV5-4 to TRBJ1-2; unclear D gene. Germline lookup yields CDR1 SGHNT and CDR2 YYREEE (reference sequence). The CDR3 extends over 13 amino acids. V was trimmed by 0 bases and J by 6 bases, leaving 9 bases between them. Written as DNA, the CDR3 is TGTGCCAGCAGCTTGGACAGTATTAATGGCTACACCTTC. As protein: CASSLDSINGYTF.

V gene TRBV5-1 combines with J gene TRBJ1-3; possibly TRBD1 for D (5 bases). CDR3 size: 14 residues. Germline loops: CDR1 SGHRS, CDR2 YFSETQ. Trimming took 4 bases from V and 4 from J, leaving 12 bases between them. CDR3 DNA sequence: TGCGCCAGCAGCCCCGGACATTTAGGAAACACCATATATTTT. Amino acids: CASSPGHLGNTIYF. Supplemented by reference TRBV5-1 and TRBJ1-3, the full variable domain reads KAGVTQTPRYLIKTRGQQVTLSCSPISGHRSVSWYQQTPGQGLQFLFEYFSETQRNKGNFPGRFSGRQFSNSRSEMNVSTLELGDSALYLCASSPGHLGNTIYFGEGSWLTVV.

In its sample, this clone was seen a few times. This chain links TRBV19 with TRBJ2-6, with 9 bases matching TRBD1. V shed 3 bases, J shed 1 base, and the junction held 10 bases outside the gene matches. The CDR3 extends over 19 amino acids. Per germline, CDR1 LNHDA and CDR2 SQIVND (reference sequence). CDR3 bases: TGTGCCAGTAGTATTGAAAGGGACAGGGCACTTTCTGGGGCCAACGTCCTGACTTTC. Translating gives CASSIERDRALSGANVLTF.

The genes are TRBV27 and TRBJ2-1, with TRBD2 matching 12 bases. Germline assignment: CDR1 MNHEY and CDR2 SMNVEV (reference sequence). V was clipped by 4 bases and J by 6 bases; unmatched bases: 10. The CDR3 has 17 residues. CDR3 sequence: CASSWLAGGPIRNEQFF. The CDR3 nucleotides are TGTGCCAGCAGTTGGCTAGCGGGAGGGCCGATACGCAATGAGCAGTTCTTC.

The chain couples TRBV19 to TRBJ2-7; 7 positions match TRBD2. Germline values: CDR1 LNHDA, CDR2 SQIVND (reference sequence). The CDR3 has 13 amino acids. The V segment lost 5 bases and the J segment 3 bases; nucleotides outside the gene matches: 4. The CDR3 reads CASSPGLDYEQYF. CDR3 DNA sequence: TGTGCCAGTAGTCCAGGACTAGACTACGAGCAGTACTTC.

In its sample, this clone was seen a few times. The rearrangement joins TRBV5-1 to TRBJ2-1, with 11 bases identical to TRBD2. This CDR3 has 17 amino acids. V lost 0 bases to trimming and J lost 2 bases; unmatched junction nucleotides: 4. Per germline, CDR1 SGHRS and CDR2 YFSETQ. For the CDR3, the DNA is TGCGCCAGCAGCTTGGGACTAGCGGGGCAGACCTACAATGAGCAGTTCTTC. It yields the protein CASSLGLAGQTYNEQFF.

This rearrangement joins TRBV18 to TRBJ1-1; 12 positions match TRBD1. This CDR3 is 15 amino acids long. Trimming took 9 bases from V and 3 from J; bases not matched to a gene: 8. The germline CDR1 and CDR2 sequences are KGHSH and LQKENI. CDR3 sequence: CASSQGTGGDTEAFF. The CDR3 bases are TGTGCCAGTTCTCAGGGGACAGGGGGCGACACTGAAGCTTTCTTT.

The rearrangement joins TRBV4-1 to TRBJ2-7; 7 bases align to TRBD2. This CDR3 spans 13 amino acids. Losses at the gene ends were 8 bases for V and 3 bases for J; bases not matched to a gene: 7. CDR1 and CDR2 from the germline V gene are MGHRA and YSYEKL. The CDR3 region has the DNA TGCGCCAGCGGCACTTCGGGGGGCTACGAGCAGTACTTC. Its translation is CASGTSGGYEQYF.

The chain carries TRBV11-3 and TRBJ2-7; D perhaps matches TRBD2 (5 bases). Trimming pared 5 bases from V and 1 base from J, leaving 12 bases between. CDR3 length: 14 residues. Germline values: CDR1 SGHNT, CDR2 YENEEA. The CDR3 protein is CASSATLVSYEQYF. In DNA, the CDR3 is TGTGCCAGCAGCGCAACACTAGTATCCTACGAGCAGTACTTC.

This clone is a singleton in its sample. The chain is built from TRBV2 and TRBJ2-1; tentatively, D is TRBD2 (5 bases). Germline assignment: CDR1 SNHLY and CDR2 FYNNEI. V lost 8 bases to trimming and J lost 7 bases, with 21 bases between them. This CDR3 is 15 amino acids long. This CDR3 is CASGGDPEARNEQFF. CDR3 coding DNA: TGTGCCAGCGGAGGCGACCCGGAGGCGCGGAATGAGCAGTTCTTC. Drawing the rest from reference TRBV2 and TRBJ2-1, the complete variable domain is EPEVTQTPSHQVTQMGQEVILRCVPISNHLYFYWYRQILGQKVEFLVSFYNNEISEKSEIFDDQFSVERPDGSNFTLKIRSTKLEDSAMYFCASGGDPEARNEQFFGPGTRLTVL.

The chain carries TRBV10-1 and TRBJ2-7; 7 bases line up with TRBD2. Germline V gene data show CDR1 as WNHNN and CDR2 as SYGVQD (reference sequence). The ends lost 1 base at V and 5 bases at J; junction bases unmatched: 2. The CDR3 spans 13 residues. The CDR3 protein is CASSELGGDEQYF. CDR3 nucleotides: TGCGCCAGCAGTGAGTTGGGAGGGGACGAGCAGTACTTC.

The V and J genes are TRBV9 and TRBJ1-1, with TRBD1 as a possible D gene (5 bases). The CDR3 has 12 amino acids. Per germline, CDR1 SGDLS and CDR2 YYNGEE. V was pared by 3 bases and J by 5 bases, with 8 bases between. The CDR3 protein is CASSGTGTEAFF. The CDR3 DNA reads TGTGCCAGCAGCGGCACAGGAACTGAAGCTTTCTTT.

The chain uses TRBV28 and TRBJ1-2, with D tentatively TRBD1 (5 bases). With 5 bases removed from V and 7 bases from J, the gap between germline ends came to 20 bases. The CDR3 spans 15 residues. Germline assignment: CDR1 MDHEN and CDR2 SYDVKM. The CDR3, as DNA: TGTGCCAGCAGTGTCCCCGGGGGAGAAAGTTTTGGCTACACCTTC. Encoded protein: CASSVPGGESFGYTF.

This clone was seen a single time. The chain has TRBV25-1 and TRBJ1-2; D is unclear. The V end was cut by 4 bases, the J end by 0 bases, with 12 bases between. Germline assignment: CDR1 MGHDK and CDR2 SYGVNS. This CDR3 comprises 15 residues. CDR3 loop: CASSGNAESNYGYTF. DNA of the CDR3: TGTGCCAGCAGTGGTAACGCGGAATCTAACTATGGCTACACCTTC.

The rearrangement uses TRBV30 and TRBJ2-7; maybe TRBD2 (6 bases). CDR3 size: 13 residues. V lost 1 base, J lost 6 bases, and 13 bases lay in between. The germline V gene encodes CDR1 GTSNPN and CDR2 SVGIG (reference sequence). The CDR3 DNA follows: TGTGCCTGGAGTGCGGGGGTCCCCGGCGAGCAGTACTTC. Translation: CAWSAGVPGEQYF.

The genes are TRBV30 and TRBJ1-2, with no clear D. The CDR3 runs to 13 residues. Trimming took 2 bases from V and 6 from J, leaving 13 bases between them. In germline, CDR1 is GTSNPN, CDR2 SVGIG (reference sequence). DNA for the CDR3: TGTGCCTGGAGTAGCTGGATCGGGGATGGCTACACCTTC. Protein sequence: CAWSSWIGDGYTF.

V and J are TRBV7-8 and TRBJ1-1; maybe TRBD1 (5 bases). V was clipped by 4 bases and J by 1 base, with 10 bases between them. Per germline, CDR1 SGHVS and CDR2 FQNEAQ. The CDR3 is 14 residues long. CDR3 residues: CASSSTVTNTEAFF. The CDR3 DNA reads TGTGCCAGCAGCTCGACAGTGACGAACACTGAAGCTTTCTTT.

This chain links TRBV4-1 with TRBJ2-3, with D maybe TRBD1 (5 bases). CDR3 length equals 15 residues. The V gene's germline CDR1 is MGHRA and CDR2 YSYEKL. The germline V and J ends were trimmed by 1 base and 3 bases, with 11 bases remaining between them. The CDR3 here is CASSQVRQGTDTQYF. As DNA, the CDR3 is TGCGCCAGCAGCCAAGTTCGTCAGGGTACAGATACGCAGTATTTT.

The chain joins TRBV2 to TRBJ2-4; the D gene is possibly TRBD1 (6 bases). The germline V and J ends were trimmed by 7 bases and 3 bases, with 22 bases remaining between them. The CDR3 is 17 amino acids. Germline lookup yields CDR1 SNHLY and CDR2 FYNNEI. In DNA form, the CDR3 reads TGTGCCAGCAAACCCAGTACAGGGCCCCGGGACAAAAACATTCAGTACTTC. Translation: CASKPSTGPRDKNIQYF. Using reference TRBV2 and TRBJ2-4 for the parts outside the CDR3, the full variable domain is EPEVTQTPSHQVTQMGQEVILRCVPISNHLYFYWYRQILGQKVEFLVSFYNNEISEKSEIFDDQFSVERPDGSNFTLKIRSTKLEDSAMYFCASKPSTGPRDKNIQYFGAGTRLSVL.

The chain links TRBV19 to TRBJ2-2; no clear D. The V gene lost 7 bases and the J gene lost 3 bases, with 9 bases spanning the gap. The CDR3 is 13 amino acids. CDR1 is LNHDA, CDR2 SQIVND, per germline (reference sequence). The CDR3 DNA is TGTGCCAGTACTTTCGGGTACACCGGGGAGCTGTTTTTT. Amino acids: CASTFGYTGELFF.

The chain employs TRBV2 and TRBJ1-2; 7 bases fit TRBD1. V lost 7 bases and J lost 1; bases outside the gene matches: 12. The CDR3 length is 16 residues. CDR1 SNHLY and CDR2 FYNNEI come from the germline V gene. The CDR3 coding sequence is TGTGCCAGCAAAGAGTTAGGACAGGTCGTTAACTATGGCTACACCTTC. Translation: CASKELGQVVNYGYTF.

The rearrangement links TRBV7-8 to TRBJ2-7, with D perhaps TRBD2 (7 bases). Germline-derived CDR1 and CDR2 are SGHVS and FQNEAQ. Trimming took 0 bases from V and 4 from J, leaving 19 bases between them. The CDR3 loop spans 17 amino acids. The CDR3 is CASSLAALGGGRYEQYF. The CDR3 region has the DNA TGTGCCAGCAGCTTAGCGGCCCTAGGGGGGGGACGATACGAGCAGTACTTC.

This clone came up a few times. V is TRBV7-9 and J is TRBJ1-1; 8 bases agree with TRBD1. CDR1 and CDR2 from the germline V gene are SEHNR and FQNEAQ (reference sequence). V trimming: 7 bases; J trimming: 11 bases; junction bases outside the gene matches: 9. The CDR3 has 12 amino acids. CDR3 region: CASKTGDRNAFF. The CDR3 DNA reads TGTGCCAGCAAAACCGGGGACAGGAACGCTTTCTTT. Supplemented by reference TRBV7-9 and TRBJ1-1, the full variable domain reads DTGVSQNPRHKITKRGQNVTFRCDPISEHNRLYWYRQTLGQGPEFLTYFQNEAQLEKSRLLSDRFSAERPKGSFSTLEIQRTEQGDSAMYLCASKTGDRNAFFGQGTRLTVV.

V usage is TRBV9 and J usage is TRBJ2-5; 11 nucleotides agree with TRBD2. This CDR3 has 17 amino acids. The germline CDR1 and CDR2 sequences are SGDLS and YYNGEE. J was trimmed by 5 bases and V by 6 bases; bases with no gene match: 15. The CDR3 nucleotides read TGTGCCAGCACCGAAACCGGGACTAGCGGTTCGGGGGAGACCCAGTACTTC. This sequence encodes CASTETGTSGSGETQYF. Combining the CDR3 with reference TRBV9 and TRBJ2-5 gives the whole variable domain DSGVTQTPKHLITATGQRVTLRCSPRSGDLSVYWYQQSLDQGLQFLIQYYNGEERAKGNILERFSAQQFPDLHSELNLSSLELGDSALYFCASTETGTSGSGETQYFGPGTRLLVL.

V usage is TRBV7-3 and J usage is TRBJ2-7; 10 bases map to TRBD2. Per germline, CDR1 SGHTA and CDR2 FQGTGA. J lost 4 bases, V lost 2 bases, and 2 bases had no gene match. The CDR3 consists of 14 residues. The CDR3 protein is CASSLVAGGYEQYF. CDR3 nucleotide sequence: TGTGCCAGCAGCTTAGTAGCGGGAGGATACGAGCAGTACTTC. Full variable domain (remainder filled in from reference TRBV7-3 and TRBJ2-7): GAGVSQTPSNKVTEKGKYVELRCDPISGHTALYWYRQSLGQGPEFLIYFQGTGAADDSGLPNDRFFAVRPEGSVSTLKIQRTERGDSAVYLCASSLVAGGYEQYFGPGTRLTVT.

Of note for this clone: Other DNA sequences in the sample encode the same CDR3. This chain connects TRBV9 to TRBJ1-5; D remains ambiguous. The CDR3 is 14 residues long. V lost 0 bases and J 7 bases, leaving 11 bases between the germline ends. Germline CDR1 reads SGDLS; CDR2 reads YYNGEE. The CDR3 protein is CASSVGGGNQPQHF. CDR3 DNA: TGTGCCAGCAGCGTAGGGGGAGGGAACCAGCCCCAGCATTTT.

This chain connects TRBV6-1 to TRBJ2-2; no firm D call. This CDR3 is 15 amino acids long. Trimming cost V 6 bases and J 7 bases, with 18 bases left between them. Germline CDR1 reads MNHNS; CDR2 reads SASEGT. The CDR3 loop reads CASSQEATPVGELFF. The CDR3 nucleotides are TGTGCCAGCAGCCAAGAGGCTACCCCGGTCGGGGAGCTGTTTTTT.

In DNA form, the CDR3 reads TGTGCCAGCAGCCCCCCGACAGGGGGCACTGAAGCTTTCTTT. It encodes CASSPPTGGTEAFF. V gene TRBV7-9 combines with J gene TRBJ1-1, with TRBD1 identical over 9 bases. Germline CDR1 and CDR2: SEHNR and FQNEAQ (reference sequence). V trimming: 5 bases; J trimming: 4 bases; junction bases outside the gene matches: 5. The CDR3 runs 14 residues.